This T cell receptor beta chain was observed in a study of cytomegalovirus exposure and HLA in healthy donors. General study results and limits: Cytomegalovirus association was listed for about 170 TCR beta chains.

The PCR made use of 60 Vbeta and 13 Jbeta primers. Repertoires were generated with immunoSEQ multiplex PCR, while TCRdb's copy carries only in-frame clones and drops some. The table shows around 87,000 clones, with 65% to 85% occurring only once. With regard to this clone: Antigen unknown.

The CDR3 consists of 15 residues. Per germline, CDR1 SGHTA and CDR2 FQGNSA. V was clipped by 4 bases and J by 10 bases; unmatched bases: 9. The clonotype originates from a girl aged 2-10 years in good health and CMV-seropositive. The rearrangement uses TRBV7-2 and TRBJ2-1; 11 bases are shared with TRBD1. The material sequenced was PBMCs. CDR3 DNA sequence: TGTGCCAGCAGCTCCTGGACAGGGGGCAGGGGAGAGCAGTTCTTC. Translation: CASSSWTGGRGEQFF. The full variable domain, its missing parts supplied by reference TRBV7-2 and TRBJ2-1, is GAGVSQSPSNKVTEKGKDVELRCDPISGHTALYWYRQSLGQGLEFLIYFQGNSAPDKSGLPSDRFSAERTGGSVSTLTIQRTQQEDSAVYLCASSSWTGGRGEQFFGPGTRLTVL.